These 4 T cell receptor beta chains were sequenced from one sample in a study of cytomegalovirus exposure and HLA in healthy donors. PCR amplification relied on 60 Vbeta primers (plus 13 Jbeta primers). Sequenced by immunoSEQ multiplex PCR; TCRdb stores in-frame clones only, minus some. Among approximately 150,000 clones listed, 60% to 80% were seen once. Sequenced input: PBMCs. The receptors were sampled from a man aged 25 to 40 in good health and CMV-seropositive.

V and J are TRBV2 and TRBJ2-3; 14 bases fit TRBD2. V lost 9 bases and J lost 4; bases outside the gene matches: 3. CDR1 and CDR2 from the germline V gene are SNHLY and FYNNEI. This CDR3 is built from 14 residues. CDR3 sequence (DNA): TGTGCCAGTGGACTAGCGGGGGGTTCAGATACGCAGTATTTT. This translates into CASGLAGGSDTQYF.

V is TRBV6-1 and J is TRBJ2-6, with a possible D match to TRBD2 (5 bases). The CDR3 has 15 amino acids. Trimming stripped 6 bases from V and 2 bases from J, with 11 bases between. Germline CDR1 MNHNS, CDR2 SASEGT. The CDR3 reads CASSPSRAGANVLTF. CDR3 coding DNA: TGTGCCAGCAGCCCCTCGAGGGCTGGGGCCAACGTCCTGACTTTC.

The chain combines TRBV18 with TRBJ1-4, with unresolved D. The CDR3 extends over 13 amino acids. V was clipped by 10 bases and J by 4 bases, with 13 bases between them. CDR1 and CDR2 from the germline V gene are KGHSH and LQKENI. The CDR3 sequence: CATRRGVNEKLFF. The CDR3 DNA reads as TGTGCCACCCGGAGAGGCGTTAATGAAAAACTGTTTTTT.

The genes are TRBV10-1 and TRBJ2-1, with 9 bases matching TRBD2. The CDR3 totals 15 residues. Losses at the gene ends were 0 bases for V and 4 bases for J; bases not matched to a gene: 1. Germline V lookup: CDR1 WNHNN, CDR2 SYGVQD (reference sequence). CDR3 in DNA: TGCGCCAGCAGTGAGTCTAGCGGGGGATACAATGAGCAGTTCTTC. Translation gives CASSESSGGYNEQFF.